Listed below are T cell receptor beta chains from one sample, sequenced in a study of relationships among human T cell subsets. TCRdb re-called the multiplex PCR reads through MiXCR, storing one row per CDR3 protein. This table has thousands of distinct CDR3 sequences, about 55% appearing once. Sequenced: memory T cells sorted from blood. The receptors shown here come from a man between 35 and 55 years old in good health. The conserved cysteine and the conserved F or W are not part of the CDR3 here. D genes are given only for firm matches.

J	D	V	CDR3
TRBJ2-1	NA	TRBV12-3/TRBV12-4	ASRSSSQEQF
TRBJ2-1	NA	TRBV28	ASSFGGSYNEQF
TRBJ2-5	NA	TRBV20-1	SARFRGQTQY
TRBJ2-7	TRBD1	TRBV10-3	AISERQGNEQY
TRBJ2-7	NA	TRBV30	AWSPTGPGGQY
TRBJ2-5	NA	TRBV28	ASIAGPEETQY
TRBJ2-1	NA	TRBV29-1	SVELTSVYNEQF
TRBJ2-2	TRBD2	TRBV19	ASSILAGAAGELF
TRBJ1-1	NA	TRBV20-1	SAFQVDTEAF
TRBJ1-2	NA	TRBV4-1	ASSLREEGREGYT
TRBJ1-6	TRBD1	TRBV11-1	ASSLGDRGYNSPLH
TRBJ1-4	TRBD1	TRBV29-1	SGGQGEKLF
TRBJ2-7	NA	TRBV27	ASSCRRGTYEQY
TRBJ2-5	NA	TRBV5-6	ASSFPDGETQY
TRBJ2-7	NA	TRBV20-1	SANVGPLLYEQY
TRBJ2-5	NA	TRBV20-1	SARPFWAGRPKETQY
TRBJ2-3	NA	TRBV10-2	ASSEVGTYTQY
TRBJ2-1	TRBD2	TRBV6-5	ASSPPGTSGPNEQF
TRBJ2-4	TRBD1	TRBV6-5	ASSMGQKNIQY
TRBJ2-3	TRBD1	TRBV4-1	ASSPGTGRTDTQY
TRBJ2-1	NA	TRBV12-3/TRBV12-4	ASSLDRIYNEQF
TRBJ2-1	NA	TRBV20-1	SAALGYNEQF
TRBJ1-2	TRBD1	TRBV11-2	ASSPGQGRTNYGYT
TRBJ2-3	TRBD1	TRBV20-1	SATGQGGTDTQY
TRBJ2-5	TRBD2	TRBV27	ASSFRGGAWWETQY
TRBJ2-1	NA	TRBV7-8	ASSLDPLGGGYNEQF
TRBJ2-5	TRBD1	TRBV30	AWSFGTANQETQY
TRBJ2-7	NA	TRBV7-8	ASSSLSGGYEQY